Sequencing of this TCR beta chain was carried out in a study of blood T cell repertoires in COVID-19. Overall study context: Samples taken during acute and convalescent COVID-19 were collected in the United States, Italy and Spain. Sources were T cells, B-cell-depleted T cells, or PBMCs; the material itself was cDNA or gDNA.

Here immunoSEQ multiplex PCR was the method, and the copy in TCRdb shows in-frame clones only, minus some. The sample yields 170,000 or so clones, approximately 84% seen once. Cohorts were determined from participant-reported clinical history. Sequenced material: PBMCs or T cells enriched from blood (not recorded which). This clonotype was sampled from a woman between 50 and 59 years old who had recovered from COVID-19.

The CDR3 nucleotides read TGTGCCAGAAGCTCCCGGACGGGGGGGTTGGGCGAGCAGTACTTC. This encodes CARSSRTGGLGEQYF. This chain links TRBV7-5 with TRBJ2-7; the tabulated D call, TRBD2, remains unverified against the DNA. TRBV7-5 constitutes a pseudogene. This CDR3 region has 15 residues.